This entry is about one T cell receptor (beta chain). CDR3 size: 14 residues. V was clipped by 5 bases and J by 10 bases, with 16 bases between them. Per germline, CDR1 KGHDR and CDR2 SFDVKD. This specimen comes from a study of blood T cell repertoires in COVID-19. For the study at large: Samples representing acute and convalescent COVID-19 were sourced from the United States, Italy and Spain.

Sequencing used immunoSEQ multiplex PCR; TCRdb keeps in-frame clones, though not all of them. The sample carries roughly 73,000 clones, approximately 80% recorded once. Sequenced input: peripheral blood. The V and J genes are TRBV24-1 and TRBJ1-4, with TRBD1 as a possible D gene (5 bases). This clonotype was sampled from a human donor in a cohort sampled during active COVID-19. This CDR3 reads CATSAPQGLIKLFF. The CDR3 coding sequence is TGTGCCACCAGTGCTCCGCAGGGTTTGATAAAACTGTTTTTT.